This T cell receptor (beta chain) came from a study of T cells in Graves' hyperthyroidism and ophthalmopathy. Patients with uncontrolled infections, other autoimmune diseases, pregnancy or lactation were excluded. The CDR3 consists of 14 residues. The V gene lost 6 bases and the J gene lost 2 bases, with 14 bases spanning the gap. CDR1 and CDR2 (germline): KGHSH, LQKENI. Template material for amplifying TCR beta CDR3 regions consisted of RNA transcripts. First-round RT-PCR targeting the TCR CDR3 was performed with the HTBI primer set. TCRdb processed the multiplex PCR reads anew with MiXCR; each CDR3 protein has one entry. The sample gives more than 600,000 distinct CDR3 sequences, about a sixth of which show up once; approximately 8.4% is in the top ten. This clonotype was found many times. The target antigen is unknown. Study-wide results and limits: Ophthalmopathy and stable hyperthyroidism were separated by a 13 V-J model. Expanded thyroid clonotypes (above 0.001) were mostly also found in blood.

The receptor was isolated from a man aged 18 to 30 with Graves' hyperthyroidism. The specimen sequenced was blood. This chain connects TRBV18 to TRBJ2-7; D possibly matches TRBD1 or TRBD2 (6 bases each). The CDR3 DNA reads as TGTGCCAGCTCCCCTAAGGGGGGAACCTACGAGCAGTACTTC. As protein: CASSPKGGTYEQYF.